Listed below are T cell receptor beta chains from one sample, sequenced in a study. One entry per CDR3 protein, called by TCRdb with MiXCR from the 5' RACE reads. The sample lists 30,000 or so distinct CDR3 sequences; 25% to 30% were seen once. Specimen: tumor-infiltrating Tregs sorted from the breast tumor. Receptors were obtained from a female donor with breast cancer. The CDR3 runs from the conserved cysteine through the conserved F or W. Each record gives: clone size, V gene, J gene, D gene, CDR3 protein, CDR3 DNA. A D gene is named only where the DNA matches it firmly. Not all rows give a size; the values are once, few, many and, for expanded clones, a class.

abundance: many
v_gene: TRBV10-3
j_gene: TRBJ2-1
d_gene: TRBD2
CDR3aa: CAISEGAGGPSGEQFF
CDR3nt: TGTGCCATCAGTGAGGGCGCGGGAGGGCCGTCGGGTGAGCAGTTCTTC

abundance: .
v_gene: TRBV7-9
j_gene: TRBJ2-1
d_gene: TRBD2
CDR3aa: CASSTKLAGVGNNEQFF
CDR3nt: TGTGCCAGCAGCACAAAACTAGCGGGAGTTGGGAACAATGAGCAGTTCTTC

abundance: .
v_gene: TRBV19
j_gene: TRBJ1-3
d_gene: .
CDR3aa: CASSIPSSGNTIYF
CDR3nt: TGTGCCAGTAGTATTCCCAGCTCTGGAAACACCATATATTTT

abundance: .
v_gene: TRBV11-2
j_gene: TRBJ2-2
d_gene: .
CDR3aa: CASSRSVGPRIPGSCFF
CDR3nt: .

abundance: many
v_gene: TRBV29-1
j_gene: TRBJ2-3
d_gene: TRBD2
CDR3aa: CSGYTLAGVRNTQYF
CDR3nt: TGCAGCGGATACACACTAGCGGGAGTGAGAAATACGCAGTATTTT

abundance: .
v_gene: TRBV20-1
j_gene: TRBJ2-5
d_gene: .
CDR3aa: CSARDFGVETQYF
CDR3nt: TGCAGTGCTAGAGATTTTGGGGTAGAGACCCAGTACTTC

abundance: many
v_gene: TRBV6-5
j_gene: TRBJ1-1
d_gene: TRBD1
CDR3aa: CASSEQGVNTEAFF
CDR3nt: TGTGCCAGCAGTGAACAGGGGGTGAACACTGAAGCTTTCTTT

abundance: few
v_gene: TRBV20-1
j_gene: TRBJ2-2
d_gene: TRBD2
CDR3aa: CSATSGANTGELFF
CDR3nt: TGCAGTGCTACTAGCGGGGCCAACACCGGGGAGCTGTTTTTT

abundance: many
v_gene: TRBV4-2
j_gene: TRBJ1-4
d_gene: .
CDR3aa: CASSRAGEKLFF
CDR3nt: TGTGCCAGCAGCCGAGCAGGGGAAAAACTGTTTTTT

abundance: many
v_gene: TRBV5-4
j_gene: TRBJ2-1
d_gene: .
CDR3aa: CASSSIGAYNEQFF
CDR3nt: TGTGCCAGCAGCTCTATAGGGGCCTACAATGAGCAGTTCTTC

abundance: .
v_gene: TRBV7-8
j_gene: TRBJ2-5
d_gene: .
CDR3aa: CASSLAGTDGETQYF
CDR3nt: TGTGCCAGCAGCTTAGCCGGGACGGATGGAGAGACCCAGTACTTC

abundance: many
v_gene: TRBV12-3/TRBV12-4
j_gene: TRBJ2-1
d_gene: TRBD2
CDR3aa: CASSSTSGSLNEQFF
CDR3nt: TGTGCCAGCAGTTCGACTAGCGGGAGTTTGAATGAGCAGTTCTTC

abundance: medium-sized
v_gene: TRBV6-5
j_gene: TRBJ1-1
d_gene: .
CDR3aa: CASSYIGNTEAFF
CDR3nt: TGTGCCAGCAGTTACATCGGGAACACTGAAGCTTTCTTT

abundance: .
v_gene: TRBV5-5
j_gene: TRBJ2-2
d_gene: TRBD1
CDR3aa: CASQGATGELFF
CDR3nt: TGTGCCAGCCAGGGGGCTACCGGGGAGCTGTTTTTT

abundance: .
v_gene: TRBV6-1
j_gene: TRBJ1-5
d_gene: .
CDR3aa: CASSKSGSTGRYSNQPQHF
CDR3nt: TGTGCCAGCAGTAAATCCGGGTCCACAGGGAGATATAGCAATCAGCCCCAGCATTTT

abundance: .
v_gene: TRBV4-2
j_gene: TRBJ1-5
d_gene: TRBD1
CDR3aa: CASSYGDRGLSYSNQPQHF
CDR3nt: TGTGCCAGCAGCTATGGGGACAGGGGGCTTTCGTATAGCAATCAGCCCCAGCATTTT

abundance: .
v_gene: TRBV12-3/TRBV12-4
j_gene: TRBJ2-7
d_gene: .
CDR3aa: CASKTGIFREQYF
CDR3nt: TGTGCCAGCAAAACAGGGATCTTTCGCGAGCAGTACTTC

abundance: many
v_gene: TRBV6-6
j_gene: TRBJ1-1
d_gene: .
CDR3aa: CASSPRARNTEAFF
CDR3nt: TGTGCCAGCAGTCCTCGGGCAAGGAACACTGAAGCTTTCTTT

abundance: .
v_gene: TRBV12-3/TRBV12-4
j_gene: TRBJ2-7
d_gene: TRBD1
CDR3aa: CASSLRDRGYEQYF
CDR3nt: TGTGCCAGCAGCCTCCGGGACAGGGGGTATGAGCAGTACTTC

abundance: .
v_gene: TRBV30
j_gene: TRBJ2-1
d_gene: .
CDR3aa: CAWTSVKEQFF
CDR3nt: TGTGCCTGGACTAGCGTCAAAGAGCAGTTCTTC

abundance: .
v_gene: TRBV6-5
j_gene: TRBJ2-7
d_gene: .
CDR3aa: CASSRQGGYGRYF
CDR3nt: TGTGCCAGCAGTCGACAGGGAGGCTACGGGCGGTACTTC

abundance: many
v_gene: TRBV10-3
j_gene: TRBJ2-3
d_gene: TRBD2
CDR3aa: CAISDSPGRGWVSDTQYF
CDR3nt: TGTGCCATCAGTGATAGCCCCGGGAGGGGTTGGGTATCAGATACGCAGTATTTT

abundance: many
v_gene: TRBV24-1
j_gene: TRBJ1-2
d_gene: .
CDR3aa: CATSEDNYGYTF
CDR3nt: TGTGCCACCAGTGAGGATAACTATGGCTACACCTTC

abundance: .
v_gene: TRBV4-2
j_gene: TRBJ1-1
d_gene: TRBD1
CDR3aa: CASSQRTGDTEAFF
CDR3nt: TGTGCCAGCAGCCAAAGGACAGGGGACACTGAAGCTTTCTTT

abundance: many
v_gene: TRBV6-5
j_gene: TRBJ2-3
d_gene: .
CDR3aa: CASSWSYEEGTDTQYF
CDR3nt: TGTGCCAGCAGTTGGAGCTACGAGGAGGGCACAGATACGCAGTATTTT

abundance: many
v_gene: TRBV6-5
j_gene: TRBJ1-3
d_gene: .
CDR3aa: CASSNTGPGNTIYF
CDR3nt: TGTGCCAGCAGCAATACAGGGCCCGGAAACACCATATATTTT

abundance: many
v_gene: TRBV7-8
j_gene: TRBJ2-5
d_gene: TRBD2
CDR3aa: CASSRGRTKETQYF
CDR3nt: TGTGCCAGCAGCCGCGGGAGGACTAAAGAGACCCAGTACTTC

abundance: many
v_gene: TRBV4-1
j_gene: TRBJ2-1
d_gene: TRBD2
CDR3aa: CASSQVDMGLAGGNEQFF
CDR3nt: TGCGCCAGCAGCCAAGTGGACATGGGACTAGCGGGAGGAAATGAGCAGTTCTTC

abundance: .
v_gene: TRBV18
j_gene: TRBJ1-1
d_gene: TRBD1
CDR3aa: CASSPLPTGGNTEAFF
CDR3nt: TGTGCCAGCTCACCTCTCCCGACAGGGGGCAACACTGAAGCTTTCTTT

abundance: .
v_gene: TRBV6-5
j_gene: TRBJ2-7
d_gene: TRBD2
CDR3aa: CASSELAGRGEQYF
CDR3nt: TGTGCCAGCAGCGAACTAGCGGGGAGAGGCGAGCAGTACTTC

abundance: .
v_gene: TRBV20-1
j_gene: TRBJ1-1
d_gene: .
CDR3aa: CSARAGGGVNTEAFF
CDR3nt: TGCAGTGCTAGAGCCGGGGGGGGCGTGAACACTGAAGCTTTCTTT

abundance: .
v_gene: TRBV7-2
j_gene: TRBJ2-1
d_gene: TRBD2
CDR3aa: CASSLDGLAGGSSYNEQFF
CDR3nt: TGTGCCAGCAGCTTAGACGGACTAGCGGGAGGTTCCTCCTACAATGAGCAGTTCTTC

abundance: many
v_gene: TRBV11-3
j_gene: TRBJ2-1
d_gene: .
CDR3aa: CASSPGHLSSYNEQFF
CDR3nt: TGTGCCAGCAGCCCGGGACACCTGAGCTCCTACAATGAGCAGTTCTTC

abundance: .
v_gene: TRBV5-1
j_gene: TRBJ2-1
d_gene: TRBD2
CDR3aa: CASSLSGRSSYNEQFF
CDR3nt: TGCGCCAGCAGCCTGAGCGGGAGGAGCTCCTACAATGAGCAGTTCTTC

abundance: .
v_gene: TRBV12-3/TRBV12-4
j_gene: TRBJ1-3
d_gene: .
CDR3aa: CASSSPSTGLSSGNTIYF
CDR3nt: TGTGCCAGCAGTTCGCCCTCGACAGGACTAAGCTCTGGAAACACCATATATTTT

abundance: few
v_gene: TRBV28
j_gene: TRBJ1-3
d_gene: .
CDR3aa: CASSLGDRLSGNTIYF
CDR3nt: TGTGCCAGCAGTTTAGGAGACAGACTCTCTGGAAACACCATATATTTT

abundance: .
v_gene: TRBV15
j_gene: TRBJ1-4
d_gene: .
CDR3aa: CATSSKLRGVEKLYF
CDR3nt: TGTGCCACCAGCAGTAAGCTGAGGGGAGTTGAAAAACTGTATTTT

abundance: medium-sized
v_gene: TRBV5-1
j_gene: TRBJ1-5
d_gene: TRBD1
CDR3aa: CASSLGQGSQPQHF
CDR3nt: TGCGCCAGCAGCTTGGGACAGGGGAGTCAGCCCCAGCATTTT

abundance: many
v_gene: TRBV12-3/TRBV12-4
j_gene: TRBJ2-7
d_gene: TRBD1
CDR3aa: CASSEAGTAAYEQYF
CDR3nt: TGTGCCAGCAGTGAGGCCGGGACAGCCGCCTACGAGCAGTACTTC

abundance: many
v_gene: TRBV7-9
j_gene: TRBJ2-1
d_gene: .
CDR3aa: CASSLASSHYNEQFF
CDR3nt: TGTGCCAGCAGCTTAGCTTCTAGTCACTACAATGAGCAGTTCTTC

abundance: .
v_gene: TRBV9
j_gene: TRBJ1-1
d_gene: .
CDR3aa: CASSVERQGEASF
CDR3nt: TGTGCCAGCAGCGTAGAAAGGCAGGGAGAAGCTTCCTTT

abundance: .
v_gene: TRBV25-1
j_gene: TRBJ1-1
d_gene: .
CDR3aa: CASSLPGGDTEAFF
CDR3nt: TGTGCCAGCAGCTTACCGGGTGGAGACACTGAAGCTTTCTTT

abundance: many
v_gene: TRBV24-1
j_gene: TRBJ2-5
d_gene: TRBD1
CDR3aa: CATSDTRGGQGNRETQYF
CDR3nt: TGTGCCACCAGTGATACCCGGGGCGGACAGGGGAACCGAGAGACCCAGTACTTC

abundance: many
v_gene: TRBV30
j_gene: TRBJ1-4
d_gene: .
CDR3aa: CAWSHREKLFF
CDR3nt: TGTGCCTGGAGTCACCGAGAAAAACTGTTTTTT

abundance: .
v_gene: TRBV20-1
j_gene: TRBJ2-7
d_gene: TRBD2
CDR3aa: CSARVGRGPPHF
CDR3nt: TGCAGTGCTAGAGTCGGGAGGGGACCCCCCCACTTC

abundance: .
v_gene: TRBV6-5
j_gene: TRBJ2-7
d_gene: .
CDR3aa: CASRGLPGDRRGYEQYF
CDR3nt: TGTGCCAGCAGAGGGCTACCGGGAGACCGGAGGGGATACGAGCAGTACTTC

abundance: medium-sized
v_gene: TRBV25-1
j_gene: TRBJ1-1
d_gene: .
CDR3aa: CASSEGVNTEAFF
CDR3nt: TGTGCCAGCAGTGAGGGGGTAAACACTGAAGCTTTCTTT

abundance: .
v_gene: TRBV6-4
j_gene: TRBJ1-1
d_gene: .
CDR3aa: CASSEVQGTEAFF
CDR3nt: TGTGCCAGCAGTGAAGTTCAGGGCACTGAAGCTTTCTTT

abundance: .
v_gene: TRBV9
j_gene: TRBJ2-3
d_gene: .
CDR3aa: CASSVNVGGPDTQYF
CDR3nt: TGTGCCAGCAGCGTAAATGTGGGGGGCCCAGATACGCAGTATTTT

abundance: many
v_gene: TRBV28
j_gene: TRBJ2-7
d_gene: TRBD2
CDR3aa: CASSSSGRYEQYF
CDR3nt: TGTGCCAGCAGTTCTAGCGGGAGATACGAGCAGTACTTC

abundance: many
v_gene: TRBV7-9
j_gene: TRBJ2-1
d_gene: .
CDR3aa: CASSPDYNEQFF
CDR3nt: TGTGCCAGCAGTCCGGACTACAATGAGCAGTTCTTC

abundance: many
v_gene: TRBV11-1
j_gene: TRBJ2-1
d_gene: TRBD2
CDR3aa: CASSLSAGAYNEQFF
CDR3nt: TGTGCCAGCAGCTTATCAGCGGGAGCGTACAATGAGCAGTTCTTC

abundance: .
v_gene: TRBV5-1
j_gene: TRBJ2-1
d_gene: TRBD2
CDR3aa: CASSPTTSGSSYDEQFF
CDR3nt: TGCGCCAGCAGCCCAACCACTAGCGGGAGCTCCTACGATGAGCAGTTCTTC

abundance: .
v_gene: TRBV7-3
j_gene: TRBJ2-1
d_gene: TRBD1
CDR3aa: CASSPGQEYNGQFF
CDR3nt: TGTGCCAGCAGCCCGGGACAGGAATACAATGGGCAGTTCTTC

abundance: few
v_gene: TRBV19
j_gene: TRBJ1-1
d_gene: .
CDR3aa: CASSRGGGGTEAFF
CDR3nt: TGTGCCAGTAGTCGCGGAGGGGGTGGCACTGAAGCTTTCTTT

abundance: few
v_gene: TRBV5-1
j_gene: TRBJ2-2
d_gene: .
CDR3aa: CASSLEAALAGELFF
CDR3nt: TGCGCCAGCAGCTTGGAGGCAGCACTGGCCGGGGAGCTGTTTTTT

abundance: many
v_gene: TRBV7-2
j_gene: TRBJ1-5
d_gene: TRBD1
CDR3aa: CASTGQGLQPQHF
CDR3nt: TGTGCCAGCACAGGACAGGGTCTTCAGCCCCAGCATTTT

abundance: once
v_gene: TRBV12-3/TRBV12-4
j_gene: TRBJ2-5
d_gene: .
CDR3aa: CASSRQGLETQYF
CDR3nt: TGTGCCAGCAGCCGCCAAGGGTTAGAGACCCAGTACTTC

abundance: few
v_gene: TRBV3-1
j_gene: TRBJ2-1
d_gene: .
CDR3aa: CASSQGWLGHNEQFF
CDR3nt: TGTGCCAGCAGCCAAGGGTGGTTGGGCCACAATGAGCAGTTCTTC